The next 27 T cell receptor beta chains were all read from a single sample in a study of blood T cell repertoires in COVID-19. Some clones are missing from TCRdb's copy, which holds only in-frame ones; the method was immunoSEQ multiplex PCR. Of 200,000 to 250,000 clones listed, about 88% are singletons. The sequenced sample was peripheral blood. The receptor set was obtained from a man aged 35-49 years with acute or convalescent COVID-19.

The chain joins TRBV6-6 to TRBJ1-1; D might be TRBD1 (5 bases). Trimming removed 6 bases from V and 3 bases from J, with 14 bases in between. Germline V gene sequence: CDR1 MNHNY, CDR2 SVGAGI (reference sequence). CDR3 length: 14 residues. The CDR3 bases are TGTGCCAGCAGCACCCGGCGGGGGGACACTGAAGCTTTCTTT. Encoded protein: CASSTRRGDTEAFF.

This chain uses TRBV11-2 with TRBJ1-5, with D unresolved. The V gene's germline CDR1 is SGHAT and CDR2 FQNNGV. This CDR3 contains 13 residues. With 3 bases removed from V and 3 bases from J, the gap between germline ends came to 6 bases. The CDR3: CASSFGNNQPQHF. In DNA, the CDR3 is TGTGCCAGCAGCTTCGGGAACAATCAGCCCCAGCATTTT. Drawing the rest from reference TRBV11-2 and TRBJ1-5, the complete variable domain is EAGVAQSPRYKIIEKRQSVAFWCNPISGHATLYWYQQILGQGPKLLIQFQNNGVVDDSQLPKDRFSAERLKGVDSTLKIQPAKLEDSAVYLCASSFGNNQPQHFGDGTRLSIL.

The V and J genes are TRBV9 and TRBJ1-2; D uncertain. Trimming took 0 bases from V and 0 from J, leaving 12 bases between them. Germline CDR1 and CDR2: SGDLS and YYNGEE. The CDR3 consists of 16 residues. This chain's CDR3 is CASSVVEGPSNYGYTF. Written as DNA, the CDR3 is TGTGCCAGCAGCGTAGTGGAGGGCCCCTCTAACTATGGCTACACCTTC.

J is TRBJ2-3 and V is TRBV4-3, with TRBD2 identical over 7 bases. The junction had 8 bases not matched to a gene; V was cut back by 2 bases and J by 3 bases. The CDR3 sequence is 16 residues long. CDR1 and CDR2 (germline): LGHNA, YSLEER. The CDR3 nucleotides are TGCGCCAGCAGCCAATCTCTACGCGGGGGTACAGATACGCAGTATTTT. This translates into CASSQSLRGGTDTQYF.

The chain carries TRBV7-9 and TRBJ2-1, with a tentative D call TRBD2 (7 bases). V lost 0 bases and J 4 bases, leaving 19 bases between the germline ends. The CDR3 covers 18 residues. CDR1 SEHNR and CDR2 FQNEAQ come from the germline V gene (reference sequence). DNA for the CDR3: TGTGCCAGCAGCTTAGCGTCCAGGGGAGGGGCAATTTACAATGAGCAGTTCTTC. The encoded protein is CASSLASRGGAIYNEQFF. The full variable domain, in which reference TRBV7-9 and TRBJ2-1 provide the parts outside the CDR3, is DTGVSQNPRHKITKRGQNVTFRCDPISEHNRLYWYRQTLGQGPEFLTYFQNEAQLEKSRLLSDRFSAERPKGSFSTLEIQRTEQGDSAMYLCASSLASRGGAIYNEQFFGPGTRLTVL.

The gene calls are TRBV6-6 and TRBJ2-1; possibly TRBD1 for D (6 bases). The CDR3 runs to 15 residues. The V and J ends lost 6 bases and 3 bases respectively, with 15 bases between them. Germline CDR1 is MNHNY and CDR2 is SVGAGI (reference sequence). The CDR3 DNA sequence: TGTGCCAGCAGGCTGGACAGTGGTCGCTACAATGAGCAGTTCTTC. Residues: CASRLDSGRYNEQFF.

The chain couples TRBV28 to TRBJ2-7; D is perhaps TRBD1 (6 bases). The CDR3 is made up of 15 amino acids. Germline CDR1 reads MDHEN; CDR2 reads SYDVKM. V was shortened by 5 bases and J by 3 bases, with 17 bases between the two germline ends. As DNA, the CDR3 is TGTGCCAGCAGTCCCCAGGGGCGACGAATCTACGAGCAGTACTTC. Amino acids: CASSPQGRRIYEQYF.

This clone was seen a handful of times. This chain links TRBV5-6 with TRBJ1-1, with a possible D match to TRBD1 (5 bases). V gave up 4 bases and J gave up 1 base, with 14 bases separating them. This CDR3 is built from 15 residues. The germline V gene has CDR1 SGHDT and CDR2 YYEEEE. The CDR3 is CASSIQGRGNTEAFF. CDR3 bases: TGTGCCAGCAGCATTCAGGGAAGAGGGAACACTGAAGCTTTCTTT.

The rearrangement links TRBV10-2 to TRBJ1-1; 8 bases match TRBD1. V was clipped by 6 bases and J by 11 bases; unmatched bases: 8. The CDR3 length is 12 residues. Germline CDR1 WSHSY, CDR2 SAAADI. This CDR3 is CASSPWTGTAFF. The CDR3 coding sequence is TGCGCCAGCAGCCCTTGGACAGGGACCGCTTTCTTT.

J is TRBJ1-1 and V is TRBV6-5, with 7 bases aligning to TRBD1. Germline loops: CDR1 MNHEY, CDR2 SVGAGI. V shed 6 bases and J 1 base; nucleotides not matched to a gene: 2. The CDR3 covers 13 residues. The CDR3 protein is CASRGTANTEAFF. The CDR3 DNA sequence: TGTGCCAGCAGGGGGACAGCGAACACTGAAGCTTTCTTT.

V usage is TRBV15 and J usage is TRBJ2-7, with 9 bases lining up with TRBD1. The CDR3 totals 15 residues. V was clipped by 0 bases and J by 6 bases; unmatched bases: 6. CDR1 is LNHNV and CDR2 is YYDKDF in the germline V gene (reference sequence). DNA of the CDR3: TGTGCCACCAGCAGAGAGGTACAGGGGGCAGGCGAGCAGTACTTC. Its protein is CATSREVQGAGEQYF.

This clone was recorded only once. V is TRBV3-1 (or the pseudogene TRBV3-2) and J is TRBJ2-7, with D possibly matching TRBD1 (6 bases). The CDR3 has 14 residues. Germline CDR1 reads LGHDT; CDR2 reads YNNKEL (reference sequence). V lost 4 bases, J lost 2 bases, and 12 bases lay in between. CDR3: CASSLQTGPYEQYF. For the CDR3, the DNA is TGTGCCAGCAGCCTTCAGACAGGACCCTACGAGCAGTACTTC.

The rearrangement links TRBV11-3 to TRBJ2-3, with TRBD1 matching over 12 bases. Germline V gene sequence: CDR1 SGHNT, CDR2 YENEEA. This CDR3 comprises 15 residues. The V and J ends lost 5 bases and 6 bases, in that order; junction bases with no gene match: 6. CDR3 residues: CASSTGQGARDTQYF. For the CDR3, the DNA is TGTGCCAGCAGCACGGGACAGGGGGCAAGGGATACGCAGTATTTT.

The chain combines TRBV4-3 with TRBJ2-6; D perhaps matches TRBD1 (5 bases). The CDR3 is 16 amino acids. Between the trimmed V and J ends, which lost 0 bases and 2 bases, there was a span of 8 bases. Germline values: CDR1 LGHNA, CDR2 YSLEER. The CDR3: CASSQDEGAGANVLTF. The CDR3 nucleotides read TGCGCCAGCAGCCAAGATGAAGGGGCTGGGGCCAACGTCCTGACTTTC.

V usage is TRBV11-2 and J usage is TRBJ1-1; TRBD1 is a possible D gene (5 bases). This CDR3 spans 15 amino acids. V shed 0 bases and J shed 4 bases, with 12 bases lying between them. Germline CDR1 reads SGHAT; CDR2 reads FQNNGV. DNA of the CDR3: TGTGCCAGCAGCTTAGATCAAGGAGGGACCACTGAAGCTTTCTTT. Amino acid sequence: CASSLDQGGTTEAFF.

The CDR3 loop reads CASSLTGMMNTEAFF. CDR3 sequence (DNA): TGTGCCAGCAGTTTAACAGGGATGATGAACACTGAAGCTTTCTTT. The rearrangement joins TRBV27 to TRBJ1-1; D might be TRBD1 (6 bases). The V end lost 2 bases, the J end lost 0 bases, and 10 bases lay between the germline ends. There are 15 residues in the CDR3. The V gene's germline CDR1 is MNHEY and CDR2 SMNVEV (reference sequence).

The chain links TRBV6-5 to TRBJ1-2; tentatively, D is TRBD1 (5 bases). The germline V gene has CDR1 MNHEY and CDR2 SVGAGI. With 2 bases removed from V and 5 bases from J, the gap between germline ends came to 18 bases. CDR3 length equals 16 residues. The CDR3 region is CASSYGRGPTDYGYTF. CDR3 DNA: TGTGCCAGCAGTTACGGGAGGGGTCCAACAGATTATGGCTACACCTTC.

This chain joins TRBV25-1 and TRBJ1-6; 9 bases are a match to TRBD1. Germline lookup yields CDR1 MGHDK and CDR2 SYGVNS. This CDR3 is built from 15 residues. Trimming cost V 4 bases and J 11 bases; bases outside gene matches: 9. The CDR3 here is CASSAVRGQGAPLHF. In DNA form, the CDR3 reads TGTGCCAGCAGTGCCGTGAGGGGACAGGGAGCACCCCTCCACTTT.

This clone was found a few times. V gene TRBV5-6 combines with J gene TRBJ1-2; D gene uncertain. CDR1 and CDR2 (germline): SGHDT, YYEEEE. The CDR3 extends over 16 amino acids. V was shortened by 4 bases and J by 8 bases, with 24 bases between the two germline ends. CDR3 sequence: CASSDILAGSSRGYTF. The CDR3 DNA sequence: TGTGCCAGCAGCGATATCCTCGCGGGGTCCTCGAGAGGCTACACCTTC.

This chain joins TRBV3-1 (or the pseudogene TRBV3-2) and TRBJ2-1; 15 bases line up with TRBD2. CDR1 is LGHDT and CDR2 is YNNKEL in the germline V gene (reference sequence). V trimming: 1 base; J trimming: 9 bases; junction bases outside the gene matches: 4. The CDR3 is made up of 16 amino acids. CDR3 loop: CASSQAGLAGGVEQFF. Here the CDR3 DNA reads TGTGCCAGCAGCCAAGCAGGACTAGCGGGGGGGGTTGAGCAGTTCTTC.

This chain connects TRBV15 to TRBJ2-1; TRBD2 aligns across 13 bases. In germline, CDR1 is LNHNV, CDR2 YYDKDF (reference sequence). After removal of 2 bases from V and 9 bases from J, the junction contained 7 bases not matched to a gene. This CDR3 has 16 amino acids. The CDR3 nucleotides are TGTGCCACCAGCAGATTTACTAGCGGGGGGGTGATTGAGCAGTTCTTC. Residues: CATSRFTSGGVIEQFF.

This chain connects TRBV6-5 to TRBJ1-1, with D possibly TRBD1 on 6 matching bases. V lost 6 bases to trimming and J lost 4 bases, with 18 bases between them. Germline values: CDR1 MNHEY, CDR2 SVGAGI. The CDR3 extends over 15 amino acids. In DNA form, the CDR3 reads TGTGCCAGCAGCCGACCAACAGGGTCTAGCACTGAAGCTTTCTTT. Encoded protein: CASSRPTGSSTEAFF.

This clone was picked up one time. The CDR3 nucleotides are TGTGCCATCACATTTCCTGAAGCTTTCTTT. It is translated as CAITFPEAFF. This chain joins TRBV10-3 and TRBJ1-1; D gene unclear. Germline V gene data show CDR1 as ENHRY and CDR2 as SYGVKD. Trimming stripped 7 bases from V and 6 bases from J, with 6 bases between. The CDR3 has 10 residues.

The rearrangement uses TRBV9 and TRBJ1-2, with TRBD1 matching over 10 bases. The CDR3 contains 15 residues. Germline CDR1 reads SGDLS; CDR2 reads YYNGEE. V was clipped by 0 bases and J by 4 bases; unmatched bases: 3. The CDR3 is CASSVGTGGPYGYTF. The CDR3 DNA reads as TGTGCCAGCAGCGTAGGGACAGGGGGTCCCTATGGCTACACCTTC.

V gene TRBV5-6 combines with J gene TRBJ1-2, with a weak D call TRBD1 (5 bases). Germline lookup yields CDR1 SGHDT and CDR2 YYEEEE. The CDR3 is made up of 15 amino acids. Trimming pared 0 bases from V and 8 bases from J, leaving 17 bases between. The CDR3 protein is CASSLVPGGAGGYTF. DNA for the CDR3: TGTGCCAGCAGCTTGGTTCCTGGAGGGGCAGGGGGCTACACCTTC.

V is TRBV29-1 and J is TRBJ1-2; weak D call: TRBD1 (5 bases). The CDR3 has 13 residues. The germline V gene encodes CDR1 SQVTM and CDR2 ANQGSEA. V lost 8 bases to trimming and J lost 0 bases, with 13 bases between them. CDR3 region: CSTDGGTNYGYTF. CDR3 bases: TGCAGCACTGACGGGGGGACTAACTATGGCTACACCTTC.

The chain has TRBV11-1 and TRBJ1-1, with 7 bases fitting TRBD1. The CDR3 extends over 15 amino acids. Germline values: CDR1 SGHAT, CDR2 FQDESV (reference sequence). V was clipped by 4 bases and J by 2 bases; unmatched bases: 7. CDR3 sequence: CASSSTGTANTEAFF. DNA for the CDR3: TGTGCCAGCAGCTCTACCGGGACAGCCAACACTGAAGCTTTCTTT.